This TCR beta chain was identified in a study of T cell responses to AZD1222 COVID-19 vaccine. Study-level results: At 160-218 and 743-854, vaccine-associated CD4 TCRs were dominant, and they spanned spike.

The table lists this clone with a few counts. What it binds is not known. The CDR3 runs to 13 residues. Trimming removed 8 bases at V and 8 bases at J, with 15 bases between. Germline assignment: CDR1 MNHNY and CDR2 SVGAGI (reference sequence). Produced via immunoSEQ multiplex PCR; TCRdb's table is partial and in-frame only. The table has more than 70,000 clones, about 86% seen once. The source material was peripheral blood, sampled on day 0 of AZD1222 vaccination. The V gene is TRBV6-6, the J gene TRBJ1-4; D is ambiguous. This TCR derives from an adult in good health. CDR3 in DNA: TGTGCCAGCTCTCTCGGGATGGGGGAAAAACTGTTTTTT. Its protein product is CASSLGMGEKLFF.